The TCR beta chain under discussion was sequenced for a study of CXCR3-negative and CXCR3-positive naive CD8 T cells. Notes on this clonotype: Its antigen is still unknown.

Findings and limits, study-wide: Researchers report that CXCR3-positive naive cells carry more hydrophobic TRB CDR3s than CXCR3-negative naive cells. Memory CD8+ cells showed much lower diversity, while both naive subsets displayed comparably high diversity.

Via 5' RACE with UMI labels, TRB cDNA libraries were prepared. TCRdb reprocessed the 5' RACE reads and stores each CDR3 protein as one record, lacking DNA. Its table lists some 150,000 distinct CDR3 sequences. Every individual CD8+ T cell subset underwent sorting in triplicate at under 350,000 cells apiece. Naive CD8+ T cells showed CD45RO-CCR7+CD27+CD95-. CDR3 length: 15 residues. Germline V gene lookup returns CDR1 SGHAT and CDR2 FQDESV (reference sequence). The sequenced sample consisted of naive CXCR3+ CD8+ T cells from blood. Subset indicated: CD45RO-CCR7+CD27+CD95- naive CD8+ T cells expressing CXCR3 (TNR3+). The chain uses TRBV11-1 and TRBJ2-5; TCRdb designates TRBD1, a call that cannot be tested without DNA. This TCR came from a human donor in good health. Some clones in this sample may be carry-over from other donors' samples. This CDR3 reads CASSLFTGGGETQYF.